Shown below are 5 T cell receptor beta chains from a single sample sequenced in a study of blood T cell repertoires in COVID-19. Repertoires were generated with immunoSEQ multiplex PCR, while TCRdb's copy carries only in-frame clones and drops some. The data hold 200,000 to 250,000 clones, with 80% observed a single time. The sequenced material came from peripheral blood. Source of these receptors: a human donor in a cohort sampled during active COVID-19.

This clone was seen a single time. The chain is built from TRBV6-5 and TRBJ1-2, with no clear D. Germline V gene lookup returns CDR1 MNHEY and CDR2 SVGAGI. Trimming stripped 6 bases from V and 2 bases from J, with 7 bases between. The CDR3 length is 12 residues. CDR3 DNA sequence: TGTGCCAGCAGCGGGAAAAACTATGGCTACACCTTC. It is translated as CASSGKNYGYTF.

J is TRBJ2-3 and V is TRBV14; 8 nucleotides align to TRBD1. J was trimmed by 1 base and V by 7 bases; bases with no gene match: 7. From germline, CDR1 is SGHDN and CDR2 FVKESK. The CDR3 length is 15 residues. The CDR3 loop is CASKRSGQGTDTQYF. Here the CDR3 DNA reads TGTGCCAGCAAGCGGTCGGGACAGGGCACAGATACGCAGTATTTT.

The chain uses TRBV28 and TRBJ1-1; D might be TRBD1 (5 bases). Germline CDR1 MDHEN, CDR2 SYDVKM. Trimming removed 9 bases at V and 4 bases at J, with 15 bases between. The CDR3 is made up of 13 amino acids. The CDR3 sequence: CASGLGAPTEAFF. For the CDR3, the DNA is TGTGCCAGTGGTTTAGGGGCGCCCACTGAAGCTTTCTTT.

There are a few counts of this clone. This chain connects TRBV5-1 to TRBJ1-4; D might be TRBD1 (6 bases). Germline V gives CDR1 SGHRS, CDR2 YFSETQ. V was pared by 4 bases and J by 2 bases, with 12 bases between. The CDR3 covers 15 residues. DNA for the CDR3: TGCGCCAGCAGCACAACAGGGACGACTAATGAAAAACTGTTTTTT. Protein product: CASSTTGTTNEKLFF.

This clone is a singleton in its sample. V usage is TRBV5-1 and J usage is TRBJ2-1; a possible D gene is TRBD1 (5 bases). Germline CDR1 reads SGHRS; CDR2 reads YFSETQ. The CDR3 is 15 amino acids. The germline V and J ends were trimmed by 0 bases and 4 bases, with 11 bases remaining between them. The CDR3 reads CASSLVQGGYNEQFF. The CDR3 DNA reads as TGCGCCAGCAGCTTGGTCCAGGGTGGGTACAATGAGCAGTTCTTC.